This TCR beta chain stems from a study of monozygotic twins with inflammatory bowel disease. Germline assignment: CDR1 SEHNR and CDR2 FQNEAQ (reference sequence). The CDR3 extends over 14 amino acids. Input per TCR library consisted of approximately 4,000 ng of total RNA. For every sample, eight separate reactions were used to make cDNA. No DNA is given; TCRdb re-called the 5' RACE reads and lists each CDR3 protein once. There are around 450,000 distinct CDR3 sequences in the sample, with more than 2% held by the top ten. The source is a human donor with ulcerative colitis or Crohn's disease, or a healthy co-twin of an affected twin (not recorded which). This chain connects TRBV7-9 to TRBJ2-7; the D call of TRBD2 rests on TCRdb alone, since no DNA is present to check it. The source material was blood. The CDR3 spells CASSSRWAGYEQYF.